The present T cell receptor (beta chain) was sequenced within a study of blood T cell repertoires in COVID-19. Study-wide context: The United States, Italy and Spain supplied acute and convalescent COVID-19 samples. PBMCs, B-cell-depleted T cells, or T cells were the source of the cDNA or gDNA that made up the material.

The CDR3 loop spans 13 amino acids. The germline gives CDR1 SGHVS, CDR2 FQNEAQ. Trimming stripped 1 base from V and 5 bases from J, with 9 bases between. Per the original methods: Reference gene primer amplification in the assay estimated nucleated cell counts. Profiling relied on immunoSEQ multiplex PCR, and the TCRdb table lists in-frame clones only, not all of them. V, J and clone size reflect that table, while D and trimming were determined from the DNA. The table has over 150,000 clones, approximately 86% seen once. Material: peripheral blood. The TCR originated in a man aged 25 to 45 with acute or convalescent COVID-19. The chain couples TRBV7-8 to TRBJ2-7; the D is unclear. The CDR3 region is CASSLVRSDEQYF. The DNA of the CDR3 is TGTGCCAGCAGCTTAGTTCGGTCCGACGAGCAGTACTTC.